This is a list of T cell receptor beta chains from one sample in a study of CD8+ T cells in alopecia areata. Sequencing was performed with immunoSEQ multiplex PCR; in TCRdb, only in-frame clones are kept and a portion is missing. The sample has 80,000 to 100,000 clones, roughly two fifths seen once. Specimen: CD8+ T cells sorted from blood, collected at week 24, from a patient treated with tofacitinib. Receptors were obtained from a human donor with alopecia areata. The CDR3 runs from the conserved cysteine through the conserved F or W. The order of the fields is D gene, V gene, clone size, J gene, CDR3 protein, CDR3 DNA. The D gene is left open where the match is weak. Only some rows state a clone size, as once, few, many or a class for expanded clones.

D gene: TRBD2
V gene: TRBV29-1
clone size: NA
J gene: TRBJ2-1
CDR3 protein: CSVESILAGLMSNSYNEQFF
CDR3 DNA: TGCAGCGTTGAATCAATACTAGCGGGACTGATGTCTAACTCCTACAATGAGCAGTTCTTC

D gene: NA
V gene: TRBV5-1
clone size: few
J gene: TRBJ2-1
CDR3 protein: CASSPPGNEQFF
CDR3 DNA: TGCGCCAGCAGCCCCCCCGGCAATGAGCAGTTCTTC

D gene: NA
V gene: TRBV28
clone size: few
J gene: TRBJ2-1
CDR3 protein: CASSTIGGEQFF
CDR3 DNA: TGTGCCAGCAGTACTATTGGGGGTGAGCAGTTCTTC

D gene: TRBD2
V gene: TRBV29-1
clone size: few
J gene: TRBJ2-3
CDR3 protein: CSVLGAQYKPGTSERPSTDTQYF
CDR3 DNA: TGCAGCGTTTTGGGCGCCCAGTATAAACCCGGGACTAGCGAGCGTCCTAGCACAGATACGCAGTATTTT

D gene: NA
V gene: TRBV14
clone size: few
J gene: TRBJ1-5
CDR3 protein: CASSPGLGQPQHF
CDR3 DNA: TGTGCCAGCAGCCCCGGTCTCGGTCAGCCCCAGCATTTT

D gene: NA
V gene: TRBV11-2
clone size: NA
J gene: TRBJ2-7
CDR3 protein: CASSSSSRVGFYEQYF
CDR3 DNA: TGTGCCAGCAGCTCATCATCCAGGGTCGGTTTTTACGAGCAGTACTTC

D gene: TRBD1
V gene: TRBV29-1
clone size: NA
J gene: TRBJ1-2
CDR3 protein: CSVGQTKPNYGYTF
CDR3 DNA: TGCAGCGTGGGACAGACGAAACCTAACTATGGCTACACCTTC

D gene: TRBD1
V gene: TRBV29-1
clone size: NA
J gene: TRBJ2-1
CDR3 protein: CSARQGIYNEQFF
CDR3 DNA: TGCAGCGCCCGACAGGGAATCTACAATGAGCAGTTCTTC

D gene: NA
V gene: TRBV27
clone size: few
J gene: TRBJ1-5
CDR3 protein: CASSPPERSNQPQHF
CDR3 DNA: TGTGCCAGCAGCCCCCCCGAGAGGAGCAATCAGCCCCAGCATTTT

D gene: TRBD2
V gene: TRBV30
clone size: NA
J gene: TRBJ2-2
CDR3 protein: CAGLAGRVGELFF
CDR3 DNA: TGTGCCGGATTAGCGGGAAGAGTCGGGGAGCTGTTTTTT

D gene: NA
V gene: TRBV18
clone size: NA
J gene: TRBJ1-1
CDR3 protein: CASSLNGDMNTEAFF
CDR3 DNA: TGTGCCAGCTCACTCAACGGAGACATGAACACTGAAGCTTTCTTT

D gene: TRBD2
V gene: TRBV6-6
clone size: NA
J gene: TRBJ2-1
CDR3 protein: CASSYGLAENNEQFF
CDR3 DNA: TGTGCCAGCAGTTACGGACTAGCGGAAAACAATGAGCAGTTCTTC

D gene: NA
V gene: TRBV5-6
clone size: NA
J gene: TRBJ1-1
CDR3 protein: CASKGRPWGNTEAFF
CDR3 DNA: TGTGCCAGCAAAGGGCGCCCCTGGGGGAACACTGAAGCTTTCTTT

D gene: TRBD1
V gene: TRBV9
clone size: NA
J gene: TRBJ1-2
CDR3 protein: CASSGDSYGYTF
CDR3 DNA: TGTGCCAGCAGCGGGGACAGCTATGGCTACACCTTC

D gene: NA
V gene: TRBV7-9
clone size: NA
J gene: TRBJ2-1
CDR3 protein: CASGDYNEQFF
CDR3 DNA: TGTGCCAGCGGAGACTACAATGAGCAGTTCTTC

D gene: TRBD1
V gene: TRBV6-6
clone size: few
J gene: TRBJ2-7
CDR3 protein: CASSYRQGPYEQYF
CDR3 DNA: TGTGCCAGCAGTTACCGACAGGGACCCTACGAGCAGTACTTC

D gene: NA
V gene: TRBV28
clone size: many
J gene: TRBJ2-3
CDR3 protein: CASTPRGRTDTQYF
CDR3 DNA: TGTGCCAGCACCCCCCGGGGGCGCACAGATACGCAGTATTTT

D gene: NA
V gene: TRBV5-1
clone size: NA
J gene: TRBJ2-1
CDR3 protein: CASSLAELGDGAFGQFF
CDR3 DNA: TGCGCCAGCAGCTTGGCGGAGTTGGGGGACGGCGCCTTTGGGCAGTTCTTC

D gene: NA
V gene: TRBV9
clone size: NA
J gene: TRBJ2-3
CDR3 protein: CASSVAVMTDTQYF
CDR3 DNA: TGTGCCAGCAGCGTAGCAGTCATGACAGATACGCAGTATTTT

D gene: TRBD2
V gene: TRBV28
clone size: once
J gene: TRBJ2-5
CDR3 protein: CASSSGTSGRVRETQYF
CDR3 DNA: TGTGCCAGCAGCTCCGGGACTAGCGGGAGAGTTAGAGAGACCCAGTACTTC

D gene: NA
V gene: TRBV6-5
clone size: NA
J gene: TRBJ2-7
CDR3 protein: CASRRDSSSYEQYF
CDR3 DNA: TGTGCCAGCCGCCGGGACTCGAGCTCCTACGAGCAGTACTTC

D gene: TRBD2
V gene: TRBV9
clone size: NA
J gene: TRBJ2-3
CDR3 protein: CASSSRTGTSGRGYTDTQYF
CDR3 DNA: TGTGCCAGCAGCTCCAGAACCGGGACTAGCGGGAGGGGTTACACAGATACGCAGTATTTT

D gene: TRBD1
V gene: TRBV30
clone size: medium-sized
J gene: TRBJ2-7
CDR3 protein: CAWSTGQGAVEQYF
CDR3 DNA: TGTGCCTGGAGTACAGGACAGGGGGCAGTGGAGCAGTACTTC

D gene: NA
V gene: TRBV11-2
clone size: few
J gene: TRBJ2-3
CDR3 protein: CASSTSELGEDTQYF
CDR3 DNA: TGTGCCAGCAGCACTAGTGAATTGGGGGAAGATACGCAGTATTTT

D gene: TRBD1
V gene: TRBV29-1
clone size: NA
J gene: TRBJ2-2
CDR3 protein: CSAIHWSPGGAGTGELFF
CDR3 DNA: TGCAGCGCTATCCACTGGAGCCCAGGGGGCGCGGGCACCGGGGAGCTGTTTTTT

D gene: NA
V gene: TRBV4-1
clone size: few
J gene: TRBJ2-5
CDR3 protein: CASIPEPGSETQYF
CDR3 DNA: TGCGCCAGCATCCCAGAACCGGGTTCGGAGACCCAGTACTTC

D gene: TRBD1
V gene: TRBV23-1
clone size: few
J gene: TRBJ2-2
CDR3 protein: CASSQSTGRSGELFF
CDR3 DNA: TGCGCCAGCAGTCAGTCGACAGGGCGAAGCGGGGAGCTGTTTTTT